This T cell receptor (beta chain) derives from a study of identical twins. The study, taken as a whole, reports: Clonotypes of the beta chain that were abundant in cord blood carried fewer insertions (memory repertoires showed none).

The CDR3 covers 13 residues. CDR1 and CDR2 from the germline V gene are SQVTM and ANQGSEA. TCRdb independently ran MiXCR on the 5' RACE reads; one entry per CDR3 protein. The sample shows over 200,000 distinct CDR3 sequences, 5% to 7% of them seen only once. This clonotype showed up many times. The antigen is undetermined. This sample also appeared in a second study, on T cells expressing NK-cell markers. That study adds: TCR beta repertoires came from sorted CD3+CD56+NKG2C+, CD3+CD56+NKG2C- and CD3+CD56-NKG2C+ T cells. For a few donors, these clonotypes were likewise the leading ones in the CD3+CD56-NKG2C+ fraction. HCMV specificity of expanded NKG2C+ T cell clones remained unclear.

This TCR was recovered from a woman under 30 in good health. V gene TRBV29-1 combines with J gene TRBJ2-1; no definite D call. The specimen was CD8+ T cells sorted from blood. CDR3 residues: CTTWGFSASEQFF. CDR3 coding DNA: TGCACCACGTGGGGTTTCTCAGCCTCTGAGCAGTTCTTC.